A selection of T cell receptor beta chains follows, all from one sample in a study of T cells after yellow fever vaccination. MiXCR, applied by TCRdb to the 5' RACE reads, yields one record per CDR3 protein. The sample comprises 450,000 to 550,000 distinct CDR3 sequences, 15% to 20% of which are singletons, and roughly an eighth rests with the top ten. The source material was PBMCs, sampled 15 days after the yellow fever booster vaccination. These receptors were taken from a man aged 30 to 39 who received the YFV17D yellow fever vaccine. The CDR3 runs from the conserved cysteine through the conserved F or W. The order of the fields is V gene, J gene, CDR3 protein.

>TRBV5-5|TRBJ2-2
CASSLVLGQGITGELFF
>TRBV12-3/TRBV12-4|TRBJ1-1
CASSWTAGNTEAFF
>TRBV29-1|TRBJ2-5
CSAAGLAKETQYF
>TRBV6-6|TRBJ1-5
CASSPQPVLLQHF
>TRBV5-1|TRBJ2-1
CASSLASGPLYEQFF
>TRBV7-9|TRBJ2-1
CAMGSGLSCNEQFF
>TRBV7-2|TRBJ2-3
CASSSMMAASTDTQYF
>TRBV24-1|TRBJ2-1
CATSVRKAGGFYNEQFF
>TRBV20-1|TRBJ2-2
CSARTGRGDTGELFF
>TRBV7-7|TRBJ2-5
CASSPGLAGARETQYF
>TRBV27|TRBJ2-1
CASGSGTISYNEQFF
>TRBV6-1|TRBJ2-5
CASRGSSGPETQYF
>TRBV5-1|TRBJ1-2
CASSLVPGARDGYTF
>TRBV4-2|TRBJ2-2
CASSQEELLGELFF
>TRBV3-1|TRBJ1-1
CASTPAGSLPTEAFF
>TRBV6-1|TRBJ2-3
CASSPSRSAPAYF
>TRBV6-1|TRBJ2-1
CASSRGTGGNEQFF
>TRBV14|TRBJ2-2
CASSHGTGIVGTGELFF
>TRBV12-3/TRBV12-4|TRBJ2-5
CASSGRNQYF
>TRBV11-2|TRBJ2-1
CASSLDRAPVGYNEQFF
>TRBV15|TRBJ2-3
CATSISGRRDTQYF
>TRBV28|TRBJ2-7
CASSPNLTGGGYEQYF
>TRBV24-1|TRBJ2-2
CATMNTGATGELFF
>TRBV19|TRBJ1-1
CASSIYGGFLMNTEAFF
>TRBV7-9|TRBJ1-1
CASSLALAGNTEAFF
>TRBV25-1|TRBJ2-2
CASREAGTGDSGELFF
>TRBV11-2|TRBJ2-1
CASSLNGQSSYNEQFF
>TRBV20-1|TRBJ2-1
CSARDHSGNSNEQFF
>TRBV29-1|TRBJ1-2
CSVEDGYGYTF
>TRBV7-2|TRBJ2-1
CASSLASGQLNEQFF
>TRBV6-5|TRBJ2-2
CASSYSSSGSSGGELFF
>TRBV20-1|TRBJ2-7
CSAKAGTGGHEQYF
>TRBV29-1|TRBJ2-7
CSVLTTGGMVPQYF
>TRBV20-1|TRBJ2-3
CSARRVAGGFLDTQYF
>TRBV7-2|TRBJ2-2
CASRLGQAANTGELFF
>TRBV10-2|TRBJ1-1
CASRANQGVTEAFF
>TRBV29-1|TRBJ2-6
CSVRTGGGSGANVLTF
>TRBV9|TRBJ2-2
CASSVGGIDTGELFF
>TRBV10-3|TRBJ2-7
CAISRASDSYEQYF